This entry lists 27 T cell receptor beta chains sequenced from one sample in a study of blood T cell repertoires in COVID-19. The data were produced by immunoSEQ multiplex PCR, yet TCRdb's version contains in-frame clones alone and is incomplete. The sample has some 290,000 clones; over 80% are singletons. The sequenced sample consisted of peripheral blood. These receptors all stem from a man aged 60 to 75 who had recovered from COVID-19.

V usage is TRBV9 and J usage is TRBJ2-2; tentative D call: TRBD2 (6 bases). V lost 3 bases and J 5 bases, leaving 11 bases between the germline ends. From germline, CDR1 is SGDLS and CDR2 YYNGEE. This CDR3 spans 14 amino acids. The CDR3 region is CASSARLVTGELFF. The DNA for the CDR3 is TGTGCCAGCAGCGCGAGACTAGTTACCGGGGAGCTGTTTTTT.

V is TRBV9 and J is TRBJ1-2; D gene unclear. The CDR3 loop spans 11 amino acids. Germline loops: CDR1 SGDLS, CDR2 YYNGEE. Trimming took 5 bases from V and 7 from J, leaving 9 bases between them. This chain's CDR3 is CASRSLSGYTF. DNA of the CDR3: TGTGCCAGCAGGTCGTTATCTGGCTACACCTTC.

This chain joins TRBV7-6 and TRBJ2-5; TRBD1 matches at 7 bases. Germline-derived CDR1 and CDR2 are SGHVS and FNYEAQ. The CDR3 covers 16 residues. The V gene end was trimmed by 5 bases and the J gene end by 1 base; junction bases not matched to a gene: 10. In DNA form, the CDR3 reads TGTGCCAGCAGCCCCGCCCTGACAGGGATCCAAGAGACCCAGTACTTC. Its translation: CASSPALTGIQETQYF.

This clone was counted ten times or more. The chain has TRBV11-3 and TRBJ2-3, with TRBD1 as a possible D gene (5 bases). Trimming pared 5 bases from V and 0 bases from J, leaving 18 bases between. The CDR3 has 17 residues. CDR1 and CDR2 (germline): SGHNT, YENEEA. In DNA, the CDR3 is TGTGCCAGCAGCAGTCCCACAAGGGGTTCTAGCACAGATACGCAGTATTTT. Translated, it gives CASSSPTRGSSTDTQYF.

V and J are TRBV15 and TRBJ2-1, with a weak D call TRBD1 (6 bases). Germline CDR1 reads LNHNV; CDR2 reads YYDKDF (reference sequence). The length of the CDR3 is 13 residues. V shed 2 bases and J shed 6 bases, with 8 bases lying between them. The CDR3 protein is CATSRNRANEQFF. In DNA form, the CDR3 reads TGTGCCACCAGCAGAAACAGGGCCAATGAGCAGTTCTTC.

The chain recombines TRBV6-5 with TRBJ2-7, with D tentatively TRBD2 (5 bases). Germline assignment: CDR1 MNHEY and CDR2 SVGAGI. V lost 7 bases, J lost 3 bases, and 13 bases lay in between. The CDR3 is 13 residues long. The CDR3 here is CASKRGALYEQYF. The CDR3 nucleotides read TGTGCCAGCAAACGGGGAGCTCTCTACGAGCAGTACTTC.

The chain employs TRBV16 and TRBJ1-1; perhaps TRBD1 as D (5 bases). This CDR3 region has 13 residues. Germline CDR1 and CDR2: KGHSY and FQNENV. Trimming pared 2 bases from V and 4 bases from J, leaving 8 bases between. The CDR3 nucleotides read TGTGCCAGCAGCCAACTTCAGGGCACTGAAGCTTTCTTT. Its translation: CASSQLQGTEAFF.

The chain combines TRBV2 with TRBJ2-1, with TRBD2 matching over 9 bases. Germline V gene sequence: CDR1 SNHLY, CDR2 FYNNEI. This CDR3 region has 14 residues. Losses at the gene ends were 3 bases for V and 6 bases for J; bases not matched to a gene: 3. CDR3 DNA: TGTGCCAGCAGTGAGACGACTAGCGGCAATGAGCAGTTCTTC. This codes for CASSETTSGNEQFF.

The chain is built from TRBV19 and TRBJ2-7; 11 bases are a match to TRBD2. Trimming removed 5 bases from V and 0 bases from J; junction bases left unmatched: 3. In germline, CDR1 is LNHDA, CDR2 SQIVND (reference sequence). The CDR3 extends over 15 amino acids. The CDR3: CASSLLAGGSYEQYF. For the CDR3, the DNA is TGTGCCAGTAGTCTGCTAGCGGGAGGCTCCTACGAGCAGTACTTC.

The CDR3 bases are TGTGCCAGCTCACCGCGGGGGGCCACAGATACGCAGTATTTT. Translation: CASSPRGATDTQYF. The rearrangement links TRBV18 to TRBJ2-3, with TRBD2 matching 8 bases. The germline CDR1 and CDR2 sequences are KGHSH and LQKENI. This CDR3 is built from 14 residues. V lost 3 bases to trimming and J lost 2 bases; unmatched junction nucleotides: 1.

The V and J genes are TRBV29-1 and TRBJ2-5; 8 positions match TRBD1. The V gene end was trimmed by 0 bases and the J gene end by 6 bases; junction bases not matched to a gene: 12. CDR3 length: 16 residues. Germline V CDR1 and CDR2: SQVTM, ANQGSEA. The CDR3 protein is CSVEDQAGGAGKTQYF. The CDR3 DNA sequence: TGCAGCGTTGAAGATCAGGCAGGGGGCGCGGGGAAGACCCAGTACTTC.

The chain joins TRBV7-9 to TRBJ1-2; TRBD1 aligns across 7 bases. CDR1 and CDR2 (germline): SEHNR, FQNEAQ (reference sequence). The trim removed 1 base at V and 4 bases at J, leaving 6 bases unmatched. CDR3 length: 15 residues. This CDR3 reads CASSLDPTGFYGYTF. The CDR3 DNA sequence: TGTGCCAGCAGCTTAGACCCGACAGGGTTCTATGGCTACACCTTC.

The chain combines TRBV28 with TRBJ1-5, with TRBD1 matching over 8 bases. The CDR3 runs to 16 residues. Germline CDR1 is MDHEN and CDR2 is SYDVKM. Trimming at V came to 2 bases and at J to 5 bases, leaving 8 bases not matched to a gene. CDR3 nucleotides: TGTGCCAGCAGTTTAAGTTCCAGGGGGCAACATCAGCCCCAGCATTTT. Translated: CASSLSSRGQHQPQHF. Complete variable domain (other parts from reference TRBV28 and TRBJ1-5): DVKVTQSSRYLVKRTGEKVFLECVQDMDHENMFWYRQDPGLGLRLIYFSYDVKMKEKGDIPEGYSVSREKKERFSLILESASTNQTSMYLCASSLSSRGQHQPQHFGDGTRLSIL.

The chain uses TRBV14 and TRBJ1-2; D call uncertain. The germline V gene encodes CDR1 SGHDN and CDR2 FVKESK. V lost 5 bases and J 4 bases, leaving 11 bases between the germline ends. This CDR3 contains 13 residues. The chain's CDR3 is CASSVRVGYGYTF. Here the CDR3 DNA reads TGTGCCAGCAGCGTACGGGTCGGCTATGGCTACACCTTC.

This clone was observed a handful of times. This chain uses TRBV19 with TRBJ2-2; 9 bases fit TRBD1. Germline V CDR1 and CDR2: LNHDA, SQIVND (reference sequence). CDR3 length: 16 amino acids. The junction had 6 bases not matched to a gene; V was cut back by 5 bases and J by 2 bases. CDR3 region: CASSARDRANTGELFF. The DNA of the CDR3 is TGTGCCAGTAGTGCCCGGGACAGGGCAAACACCGGGGAGCTGTTTTTT.

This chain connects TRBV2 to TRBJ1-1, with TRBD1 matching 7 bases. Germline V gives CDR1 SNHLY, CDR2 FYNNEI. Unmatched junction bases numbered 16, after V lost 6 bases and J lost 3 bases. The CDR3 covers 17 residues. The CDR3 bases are TGTGCCAGCAGAGATCTAAGGTGGGTTACAGGGGACACTGAAGCTTTCTTT. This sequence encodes CASRDLRWVTGDTEAFF.

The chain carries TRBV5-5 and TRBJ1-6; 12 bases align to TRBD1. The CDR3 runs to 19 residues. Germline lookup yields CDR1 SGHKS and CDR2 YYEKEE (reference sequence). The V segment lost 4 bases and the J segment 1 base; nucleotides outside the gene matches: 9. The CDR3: CASSTSGTGGFSYNSPLHF. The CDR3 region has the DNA TGTGCCAGCAGCACCTCCGGGACAGGGGGCTTTTCCTATAATTCACCCCTCCACTTT.

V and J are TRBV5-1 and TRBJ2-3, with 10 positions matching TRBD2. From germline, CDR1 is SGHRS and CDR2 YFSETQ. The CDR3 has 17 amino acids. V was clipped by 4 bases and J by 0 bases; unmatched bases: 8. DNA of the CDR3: TGCGCCAGCAGCCCGAGGGGACTAGCGACTAGCACAGATACGCAGTATTTT. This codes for CASSPRGLATSTDTQYF.

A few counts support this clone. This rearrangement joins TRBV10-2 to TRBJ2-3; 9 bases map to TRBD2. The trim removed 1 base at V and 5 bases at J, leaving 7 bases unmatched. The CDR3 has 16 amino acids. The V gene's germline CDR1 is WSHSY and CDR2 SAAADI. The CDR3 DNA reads TGCGCCAGCAGTGAGTGGGCGGGAGGGCCTGGAGATACGCAGTATTTT. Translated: CASSEWAGGPGDTQYF.

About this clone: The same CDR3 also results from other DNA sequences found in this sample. The CDR3 DNA is TGTGCCAGCAGTCGTACAGGGAGCGAGCAGTACTTC. Encoded protein: CASSRTGSEQYF. The V call is TRBV6-5, the J call TRBJ2-7; D is perhaps TRBD1 (6 bases). The CDR3 consists of 12 residues. CDR1 MNHEY and CDR2 SVGAGI come from the germline V gene. V lost 5 bases to trimming and J lost 6 bases, with 11 bases between them.

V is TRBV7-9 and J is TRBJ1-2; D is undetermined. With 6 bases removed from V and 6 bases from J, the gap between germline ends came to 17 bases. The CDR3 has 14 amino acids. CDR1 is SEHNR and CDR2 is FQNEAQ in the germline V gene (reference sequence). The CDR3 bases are TGTGCCAGCAGAAGCGACGGGGATGGGGATGGCTACACCTTC. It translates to CASRSDGDGDGYTF.

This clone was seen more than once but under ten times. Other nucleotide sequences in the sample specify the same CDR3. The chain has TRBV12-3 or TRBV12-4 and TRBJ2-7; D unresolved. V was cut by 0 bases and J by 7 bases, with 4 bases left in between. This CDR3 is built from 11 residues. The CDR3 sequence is CASSLAREQYF. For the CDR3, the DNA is TGTGCCAGCAGTTTAGCGCGGGAGCAGTACTTC.

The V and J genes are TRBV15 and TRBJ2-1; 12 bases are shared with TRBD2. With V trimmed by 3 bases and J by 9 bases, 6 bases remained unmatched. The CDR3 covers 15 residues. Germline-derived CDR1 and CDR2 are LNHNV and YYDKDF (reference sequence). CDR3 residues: CATSSGLAGGSEQFF. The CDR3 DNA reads TGTGCCACCAGCAGCGGGCTAGCGGGAGGGAGTGAGCAGTTCTTC.

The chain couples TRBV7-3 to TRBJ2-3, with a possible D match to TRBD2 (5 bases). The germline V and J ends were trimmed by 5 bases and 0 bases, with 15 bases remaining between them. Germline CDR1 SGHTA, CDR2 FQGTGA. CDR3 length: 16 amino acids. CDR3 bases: TGTGCCAGCAGCATAAGAGGTCGGACTAGCACAGATACGCAGTATTTT. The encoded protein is CASSIRGRTSTDTQYF.

The DNA for the CDR3 is TGTGCCAGCAGCGAACTAGCGGGGGGGAACACCGGGGAGCTGTTTTTT. This sequence encodes CASSELAGGNTGELFF. V is TRBV7-6 and J is TRBJ2-2; 12 nucleotides agree with TRBD2. Losses at the gene ends were 5 bases for V and 1 base for J; bases not matched to a gene: 2. This CDR3 has 16 residues. Per germline, CDR1 SGHVS and CDR2 FNYEAQ.

CDR3 nucleotide sequence: TGTGCCACCAGCAGAGAAACGGGACTAGCGGGATACGAGCAGTACTTC. Its protein product is CATSRETGLAGYEQYF. V usage is TRBV15 and J usage is TRBJ2-7; 13 bases fit TRBD2. The germline CDR1 and CDR2 sequences are LNHNV and YYDKDF (reference sequence). The CDR3 has 16 residues. The ends lost 0 bases at V and 4 bases at J; junction bases unmatched: 3.

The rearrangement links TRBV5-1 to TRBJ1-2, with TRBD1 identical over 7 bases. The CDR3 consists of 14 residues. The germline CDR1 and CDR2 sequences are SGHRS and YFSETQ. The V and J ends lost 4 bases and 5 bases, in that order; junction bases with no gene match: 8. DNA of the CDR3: TGCGCCAGCAGCCCCGACAGGGCCACATATGGCTACACCTTC. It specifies CASSPDRATYGYTF.